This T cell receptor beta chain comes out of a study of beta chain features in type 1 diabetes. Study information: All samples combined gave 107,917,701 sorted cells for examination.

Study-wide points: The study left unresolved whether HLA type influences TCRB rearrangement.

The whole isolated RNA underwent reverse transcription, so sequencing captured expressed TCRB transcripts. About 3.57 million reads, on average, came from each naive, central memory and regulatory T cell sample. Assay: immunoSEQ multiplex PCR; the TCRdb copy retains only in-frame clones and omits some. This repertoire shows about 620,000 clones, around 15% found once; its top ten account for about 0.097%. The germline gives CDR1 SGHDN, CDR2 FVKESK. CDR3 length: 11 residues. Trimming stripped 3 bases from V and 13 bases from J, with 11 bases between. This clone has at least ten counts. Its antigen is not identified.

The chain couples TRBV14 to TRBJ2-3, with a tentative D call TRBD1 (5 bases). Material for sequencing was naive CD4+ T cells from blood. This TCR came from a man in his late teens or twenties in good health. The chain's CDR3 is CASSQGPQEYF. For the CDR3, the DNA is TGTGCCAGCAGCCAGGGTCCACAGGAGTATTTT.